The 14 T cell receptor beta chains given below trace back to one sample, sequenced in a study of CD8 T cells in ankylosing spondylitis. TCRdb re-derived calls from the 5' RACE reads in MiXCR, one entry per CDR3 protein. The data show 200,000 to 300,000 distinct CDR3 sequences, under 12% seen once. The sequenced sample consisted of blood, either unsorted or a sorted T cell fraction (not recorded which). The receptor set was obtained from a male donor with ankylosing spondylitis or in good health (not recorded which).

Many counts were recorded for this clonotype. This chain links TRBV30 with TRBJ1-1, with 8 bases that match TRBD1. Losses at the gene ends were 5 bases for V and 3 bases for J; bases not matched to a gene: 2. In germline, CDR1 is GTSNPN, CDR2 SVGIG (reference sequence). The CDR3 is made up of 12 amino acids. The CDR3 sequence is CAWDRGDTEAFF. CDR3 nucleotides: TGTGCCTGGGACAGGGGTGACACTGAAGCTTTCTTT.

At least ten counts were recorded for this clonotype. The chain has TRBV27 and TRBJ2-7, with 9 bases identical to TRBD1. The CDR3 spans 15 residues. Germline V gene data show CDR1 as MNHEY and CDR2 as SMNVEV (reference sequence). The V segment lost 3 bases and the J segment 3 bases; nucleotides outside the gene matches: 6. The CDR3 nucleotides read TGTGCCAGCAGTTTTACCGGGACAGGGCTCTACGAGCAGTACTTC. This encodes CASSFTGTGLYEQYF.

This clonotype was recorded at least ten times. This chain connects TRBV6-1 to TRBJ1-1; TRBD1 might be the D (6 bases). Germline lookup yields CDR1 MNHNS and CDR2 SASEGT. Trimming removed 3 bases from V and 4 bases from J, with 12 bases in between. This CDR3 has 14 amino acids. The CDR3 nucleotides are TGTGCCAGCAGTGACGAGGGGGGCGTCACTGAAGCTTTCTTT. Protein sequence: CASSDEGGVTEAFF.

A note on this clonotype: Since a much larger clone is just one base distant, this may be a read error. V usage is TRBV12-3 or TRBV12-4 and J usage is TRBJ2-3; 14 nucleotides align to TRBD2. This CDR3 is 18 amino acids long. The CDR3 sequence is CASSSGTSGGLLTDMQYF. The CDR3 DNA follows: TGTGCCAGCAGTTCCGGGACTAGCGGGGGTTTACTCACAGATATGCAGTATTTT.

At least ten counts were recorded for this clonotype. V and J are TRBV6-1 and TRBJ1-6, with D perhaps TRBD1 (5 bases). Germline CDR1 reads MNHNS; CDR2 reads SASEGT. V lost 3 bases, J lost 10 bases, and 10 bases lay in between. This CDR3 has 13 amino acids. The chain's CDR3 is CASSDGGVSPLHF. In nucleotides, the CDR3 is TGTGCCAGCAGTGATGGGGGGGTCTCACCCCTCCACTTT.

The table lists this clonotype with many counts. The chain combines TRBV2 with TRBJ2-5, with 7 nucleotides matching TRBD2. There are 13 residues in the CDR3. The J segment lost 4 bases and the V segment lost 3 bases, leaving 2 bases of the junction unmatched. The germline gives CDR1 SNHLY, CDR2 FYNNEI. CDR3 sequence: CASSDGGGETQYF. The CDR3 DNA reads TGTGCCAGCAGTGACGGCGGGGGAGAGACCCAGTACTTC.

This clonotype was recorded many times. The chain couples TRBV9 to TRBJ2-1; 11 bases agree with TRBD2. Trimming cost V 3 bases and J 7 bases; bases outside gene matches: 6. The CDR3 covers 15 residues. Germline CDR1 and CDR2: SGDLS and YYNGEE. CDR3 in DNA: TGTGCCAGCAGCGCTAGCGGGGGGTCTCCGAATGAGCAGTTCTTC. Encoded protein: CASSASGGSPNEQFF.

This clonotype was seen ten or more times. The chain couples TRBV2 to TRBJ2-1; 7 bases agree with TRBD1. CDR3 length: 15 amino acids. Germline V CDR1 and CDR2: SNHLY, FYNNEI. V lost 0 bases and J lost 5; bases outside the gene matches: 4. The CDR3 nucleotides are TGTGCCAGCAGTGAAGCGACAGGGTTTGACAATGAGCAGTTCTTC. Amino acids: CASSEATGFDNEQFF.

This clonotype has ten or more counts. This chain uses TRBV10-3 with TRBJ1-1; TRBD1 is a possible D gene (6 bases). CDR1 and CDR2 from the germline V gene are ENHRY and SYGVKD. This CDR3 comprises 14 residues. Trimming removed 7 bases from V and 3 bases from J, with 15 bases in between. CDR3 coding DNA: TGTGCCATCACCACTCGGGGGCCAGACACTGAAGCTTTCTTT. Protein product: CAITTRGPDTEAFF.

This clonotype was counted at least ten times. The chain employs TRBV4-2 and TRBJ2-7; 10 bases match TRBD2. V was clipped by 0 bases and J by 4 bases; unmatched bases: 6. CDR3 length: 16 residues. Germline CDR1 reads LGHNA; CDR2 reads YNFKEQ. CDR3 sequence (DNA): TGTGCCAGCAGCCAAGATGTAGCGGGGGGACCATACGAGCAGTACTTC. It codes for CASSQDVAGGPYEQYF.

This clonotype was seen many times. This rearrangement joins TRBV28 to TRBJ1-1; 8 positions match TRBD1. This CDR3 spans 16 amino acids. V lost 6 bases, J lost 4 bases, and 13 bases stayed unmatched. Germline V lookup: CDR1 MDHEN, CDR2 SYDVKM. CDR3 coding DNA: TGTGCCAGCAGAGGATCCAGGGGGCGAGACGGCACTGAAGCTTTCTTT. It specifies CASRGSRGRDGTEAFF.

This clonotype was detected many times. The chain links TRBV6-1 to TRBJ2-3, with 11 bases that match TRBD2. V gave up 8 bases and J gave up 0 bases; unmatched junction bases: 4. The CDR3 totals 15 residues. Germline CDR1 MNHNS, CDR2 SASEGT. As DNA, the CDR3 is TGTGCCAGCCAGACTAGCGGGGCCAGCACAGATACGCAGTATTTT. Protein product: CASQTSGASTDTQYF.

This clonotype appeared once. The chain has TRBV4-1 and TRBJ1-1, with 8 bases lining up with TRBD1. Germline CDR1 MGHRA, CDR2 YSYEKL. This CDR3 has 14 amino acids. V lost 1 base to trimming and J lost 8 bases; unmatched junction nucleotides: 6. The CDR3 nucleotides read TGCGCCAGCAGCCAAGGTTTGGGACAGGCGGAAGCTTTCTTT. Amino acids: CASSQGLGQAEAFF.

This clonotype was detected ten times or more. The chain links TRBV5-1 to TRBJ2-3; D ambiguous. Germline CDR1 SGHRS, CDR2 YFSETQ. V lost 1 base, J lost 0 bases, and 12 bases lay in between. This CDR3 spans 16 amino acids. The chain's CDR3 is CASSLTLPTSTDTQYF. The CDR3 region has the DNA TGCGCCAGCAGCTTGACCCTACCGACTAGCACAGATACGCAGTATTTT.